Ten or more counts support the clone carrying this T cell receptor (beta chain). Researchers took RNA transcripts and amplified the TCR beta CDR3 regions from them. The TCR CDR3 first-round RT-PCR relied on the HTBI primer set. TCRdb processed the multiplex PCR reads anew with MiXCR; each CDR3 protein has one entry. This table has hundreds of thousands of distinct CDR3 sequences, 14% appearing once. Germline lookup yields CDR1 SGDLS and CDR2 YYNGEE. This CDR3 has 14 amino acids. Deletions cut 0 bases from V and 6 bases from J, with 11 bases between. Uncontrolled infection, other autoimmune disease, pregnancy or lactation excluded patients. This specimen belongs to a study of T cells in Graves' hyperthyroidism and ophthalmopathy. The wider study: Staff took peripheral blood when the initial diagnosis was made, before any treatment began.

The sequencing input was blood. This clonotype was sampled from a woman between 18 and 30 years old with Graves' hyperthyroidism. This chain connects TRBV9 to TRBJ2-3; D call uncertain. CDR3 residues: CASSVGPSSDTQYF. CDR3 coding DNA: TGTGCCAGCAGCGTAGGACCCTCCTCGGATACGCAGTATTTT.